These 29 T cell receptor beta chains originate from one sample sequenced in a study of OX40 agonist ivuxolimab in advanced cancers. Clones were sequenced by immunoSEQ multiplex PCR, and TCRdb holds only the in-frame ones, with some missing. The table records about 77,000 clones, about nine tenths of them present only once. The sequenced sample was CD4+ or CD8+ T cells sorted from blood, obtained in a trial of the OX40 agonist ivuxolimab. These TCRs come from an adult with an advanced solid tumor such as melanoma, head and neck, liver or kidney cancer.

This chain connects TRBV4-1 to TRBJ1-2; the match to TRBD1 covers 9 bases. This CDR3 is built from 17 residues. The V and J ends lost 1 base and 0 bases, in that order; junction bases with no gene match: 6. The germline gives CDR1 MGHRA, CDR2 YSYEKL. CDR3 sequence: CASSQGMDRGSNYGYTF. CDR3 DNA: TGCGCCAGCAGCCAAGGGATGGACAGGGGATCTAACTATGGCTACACCTTC.

Written as DNA, the CDR3 is TGTGCCAGCAGTTTAAATCCAGGGGCCGAAAACACCATATATTTT. Translated, it gives CASSLNPGAENTIYF. The chain couples TRBV27 to TRBJ1-3; possible D gene TRBD1, 6 bases. Germline CDR1 is MNHEY and CDR2 is SMNVEV (reference sequence). The V gene lost 2 bases and the J gene lost 6 bases, with 14 bases spanning the gap. The CDR3 covers 15 residues.

The chain carries TRBV28 and TRBJ2-3, with D perhaps TRBD2 (6 bases). V was clipped by 5 bases and J by 11 bases, with 14 bases between them. Per germline, CDR1 MDHEN and CDR2 SYDVKM. The CDR3 is made up of 12 amino acids. CDR3 amino acids: CASSPTTRWQYF. CDR3 nucleotides: TGTGCCAGCAGTCCAACGACTAGGTGGCAGTATTTT.

V and J are TRBV18 and TRBJ1-5, with TRBD1 matching over 8 bases. With V trimmed by 3 bases and J by 3 bases, 7 bases remained unmatched. The CDR3 loop spans 16 amino acids. The V gene's germline CDR1 is KGHSH and CDR2 LQKENI. The DNA of the CDR3 is TGTGCCAGCTCACCGCCCGGACAGGGAAACAATCAGCCCCAGCATTTT. It specifies CASSPPGQGNNQPQHF.

This chain uses TRBV10-3 with TRBJ2-1; 13 positions match TRBD2. This CDR3 spans 15 amino acids. Per germline, CDR1 ENHRY and CDR2 SYGVKD. V shed 6 bases and J 7 bases; nucleotides not matched to a gene: 6. CDR3 amino acids: CAISNRGLAGNEQFF. CDR3 DNA sequence: TGTGCCATCAGCAATCGGGGACTAGCGGGGAATGAGCAGTTCTTC.

V gene TRBV15 combines with J gene TRBJ1-5, with D hard to call. This CDR3 spans 13 amino acids. Germline CDR1 and CDR2: LNHNV and YYDKDF (reference sequence). The V gene lost 0 bases and the J gene lost 7 bases, with 7 bases spanning the gap. DNA of the CDR3: TGTGCCACCAGCAGAGATGTCCGGCAGCCCCAGCATTTT. Encoded protein: CATSRDVRQPQHF.

The genes are TRBV28 and TRBJ2-5; TRBD1 agrees at 9 bases. The germline CDR1 and CDR2 sequences are MDHEN and SYDVKM. The CDR3 contains 17 residues. Trimming cost V 5 bases and J 5 bases; bases outside gene matches: 15. The CDR3 DNA follows: TGTGCCAGCAGTCCCCCGGACAGGGGTTTTATAGTGGAGACCCAGTACTTC. This codes for CASSPPDRGFIVETQYF.

CDR3 DNA sequence: TGTGCCAGCAGTGCCATAGGGGGGGGCATGAGTGAGTACGAGCAGTACTTC. Translation gives CASSAIGGGMSEYEQYF. The chain has TRBV6-1 and TRBJ2-7, with D tentatively TRBD2 (7 bases). Germline V gene sequence: CDR1 MNHNS, CDR2 SASEGT. The germline V and J ends were trimmed by 4 bases and 4 bases, with 23 bases remaining between them. The CDR3 spans 17 residues.

The J gene is TRBJ2-3, the V gene TRBV7-9; 7 bases line up with TRBD1. The germline V gene encodes CDR1 SEHNR and CDR2 FQNEAQ (reference sequence). Losses at the gene ends were 4 bases for V and 1 base for J; bases not matched to a gene: 5. This CDR3 region has 15 residues. This CDR3 is CASSSDRAGTDTQYF. In DNA, the CDR3 is TGTGCCAGCAGCTCCGACAGGGCGGGCACAGATACGCAGTATTTT.

The chain carries TRBV11-3 and TRBJ1-2; the match to TRBD1 covers 9 bases. J was trimmed by 4 bases and V by 0 bases; bases with no gene match: 12. The CDR3 is 18 amino acids. Per germline, CDR1 SGHNT and CDR2 YENEEA. DNA of the CDR3: TGTGCCAGCAGCTTAGATGACGTACCGGGACAGGGCTTCTATGGCTACACCTTC. Translation gives CASSLDDVPGQGFYGYTF. Drawing the rest from reference TRBV11-3 and TRBJ1-2, the complete variable domain is EAGVVQSPRYKIIEKKQPVAFWCNPISGHNTLYWYLQNLGQGPELLIRYENEEAVDDSQLPKDRFSAERLKGVDSTLKIQPAELGDSAVYLCASSLDDVPGQGFYGYTFGSGTRLTVV.

Of note for this clone: Different DNA sequences within this sample yield the same CDR3. The genes are TRBV4-2 and TRBJ2-7, with D perhaps TRBD1 or TRBD2 (6 bases each). Deletions cut 0 bases from V and 6 bases from J, with 9 bases between. This CDR3 spans 13 amino acids. Per the germline V gene, CDR1 is LGHNA and CDR2 is YNFKEQ. The CDR3 region is CASSQDGGLEQYF. For the CDR3, the DNA is TGTGCCAGCAGCCAAGATGGGGGGCTCGAGCAGTACTTC.

V and J are TRBV6-1 and TRBJ1-3, with 11 bases matching TRBD1. The CDR3 has 13 amino acids. The ends lost 7 bases at V and 8 bases at J; junction bases unmatched: 4. Germline V gene lookup returns CDR1 MNHNS and CDR2 SASEGT. In DNA, the CDR3 is TGTGCCAGCACTCCGGACAGGGGGCACACCATATATTTT. Its translation: CASTPDRGHTIYF.

J is TRBJ1-2 and V is TRBV30; unclear D gene. Trimming took 1 base from V and 7 from J, leaving 10 bases between them. CDR3 length equals 12 residues. CDR1 GTSNPN and CDR2 SVGIG come from the germline V gene (reference sequence). The CDR3 bases are TGTGCCTGGAGTGCTTCTTTGGGTGGCTACACCTTC. This sequence encodes CAWSASLGGYTF.

Details on this clone: The junction differs from germline at one of its ends, possibly a read error. The J gene is TRBJ2-7, the V gene TRBV4-3, with D possibly matching TRBD2 (6 bases). Germline V gene lookup returns CDR1 LGHNA and CDR2 YSLEER. The CDR3 contains 15 residues. This CDR3 reads CASSQEGLPSHEQYF. Written as DNA, the CDR3 is TGCGCCAGCAGCCAAGAGGGACTCCCCTCCCACGAGCAGTACTTC.

This chain connects TRBV7-2 to TRBJ2-1; 11 bases are shared with TRBD2. There are 14 residues in the CDR3. The germline V gene has CDR1 SGHTA and CDR2 FQGNSA. V was clipped by 4 bases and J by 12 bases; unmatched bases: 8. CDR3 sequence: CASSSTSGSRGQFF. In nucleotides, the CDR3 is TGTGCCAGCAGCTCCACTAGCGGGAGTAGGGGGCAGTTCTTC. Looking up the rest from reference TRBV7-2 and TRBJ2-1 gives the full variable domain: GAGVSQSPSNKVTEKGKDVELRCDPISGHTALYWYRQSLGQGLEFLIYFQGNSAPDKSGLPSDRFSAERTGGSVSTLTIQRTQQEDSAVYLCASSSTSGSRGQFFGPGTRLTVL.

V is TRBV7-7 and J is TRBJ2-5; the D is unclear. The CDR3 contains 12 residues. Germline V gives CDR1 SSHAT, CDR2 FNYEAQ (reference sequence). V gave up 5 bases and J gave up 1 base, with 5 bases separating them. The CDR3 reads CASSRIQETQYF. Written as DNA, the CDR3 is TGTGCCAGCAGCAGGATCCAAGAGACCCAGTACTTC.

This chain connects TRBV29-1 to TRBJ1-2; 12 bases line up with TRBD1. The junction had 4 bases not matched to a gene; V was cut back by 4 bases and J by 4 bases. CDR3 length: 14 residues. Germline-derived CDR1 and CDR2 are SQVTM and ANQGSEA. The CDR3 sequence is CSVGGTGGTYGYTF. Here the CDR3 DNA reads TGCAGCGTTGGGGGGACAGGGGGCACCTATGGCTACACCTTC.

The V and J genes are TRBV5-1 and TRBJ1-3; no clear D. Germline loops: CDR1 SGHRS, CDR2 YFSETQ. V was pared by 4 bases and J by 0 bases, with 8 bases between. The CDR3 contains 14 residues. The CDR3 region has the DNA TGCGCCAGCAGCCCGGACCTCTCTGGAAACACCATATATTTT. It specifies CASSPDLSGNTIYF.

The chain employs TRBV27 and TRBJ1-4, with D hard to call. Germline V gene sequence: CDR1 MNHEY, CDR2 SMNVEV (reference sequence). The CDR3 runs 15 residues. The V end was cut by 2 bases, the J end by 4 bases, with 11 bases between. CDR3 sequence (DNA): TGTGCCAGCAGTTTACTGGGTTTAAGTAATGAAAAACTGTTTTTT. Translating it yields CASSLLGLSNEKLFF.

The chain employs TRBV5-1 and TRBJ2-1; 7 bases are shared with TRBD2. V trimming: 0 bases; J trimming: 9 bases; junction bases outside the gene matches: 15. The germline V gene has CDR1 SGHRS and CDR2 YFSETQ. The CDR3 runs 17 residues. The CDR3 spells CASSLDRRGGSQFEQFF. In nucleotides, the CDR3 is TGCGCCAGCAGCTTGGATCGAAGAGGCGGGAGTCAGTTTGAGCAGTTCTTC.

The chain carries TRBV5-1 and TRBJ2-5; a possible D gene is TRBD2 (5 bases). Trimming pared 0 bases from V and 7 bases from J, leaving 16 bases between. Germline V lookup: CDR1 SGHRS, CDR2 YFSETQ. The CDR3 is made up of 15 amino acids. In DNA, the CDR3 is TGCGCCAGCAGCTTGGAGGACGGGGTAATGGGGACCCAGTACTTC. Translating it yields CASSLEDGVMGTQYF.

The chain is built from TRBV28 and TRBJ1-3, with D unclear. The germline V gene encodes CDR1 MDHEN and CDR2 SYDVKM. CDR3 length: 15 amino acids. The V and J ends lost 1 base and 4 bases respectively, with 11 bases between them. CDR3 protein: CASSLSVLRGNTIYF. The CDR3 DNA reads as TGTGCCAGCAGTTTATCGGTCTTACGAGGAAACACCATATATTTT.

This chain uses TRBV7-8 with TRBJ2-5, with D possibly being TRBD2 (5 bases). The CDR3 is 13 residues long. Germline V gives CDR1 SGHVS, CDR2 FQNEAQ. Deletions cut 2 bases from V and 1 base from J, with 5 bases between. CDR3 nucleotides: TGTGCCAGCAGCTTACGGGGCCAAGAGACCCAGTACTTC. Translating gives CASSLRGQETQYF.

In its sample, this clone was seen once. The chain carries TRBV5-5 and TRBJ2-1; 7 nucleotides align to TRBD1. The J segment lost 2 bases and the V segment lost 4 bases, leaving 3 bases of the junction unmatched. Per the germline V gene, CDR1 is SGHKS and CDR2 is YYEKEE (reference sequence). The CDR3 covers 14 residues. This CDR3 reads CASSLQGPYNEQFF. The CDR3 DNA sequence: TGTGCCAGCAGCCTACAGGGGCCCTACAATGAGCAGTTCTTC.

The CDR3: CASSYTGLNTEAFF. Here the CDR3 DNA reads TGTGCCAGCAGTTACACAGGTTTGAACACTGAAGCTTTCTTT. This rearrangement joins TRBV6-5 to TRBJ1-1, with D possibly matching TRBD1 (5 bases). Germline-derived CDR1 and CDR2 are MNHEY and SVGAGI. V was pared by 2 bases and J by 0 bases, with 7 bases between. The CDR3 contains 14 residues.

CDR3 DNA: TGTGCCAGCAGCTTAAGGGGCCAGTCAACTGAAAAACTGTTTTTT. Protein sequence: CASSLRGQSTEKLFF. The V call is TRBV11-2, the J call TRBJ1-4, with D possibly being TRBD1 (5 bases). The ends were cut back, 2 bases at V and 7 bases at J, with 14 bases in the middle. Germline lookup yields CDR1 SGHAT and CDR2 FQNNGV. The CDR3 runs 15 residues.

The chain carries TRBV11-2 and TRBJ2-5, with D tentatively TRBD1 (5 bases). The germline V and J ends were trimmed by 4 bases and 2 bases, with 14 bases remaining between them. The germline CDR1 and CDR2 sequences are SGHAT and FQNNGV. This CDR3 contains 15 residues. The CDR3 DNA follows: TGTGCCAGCAGCTCCATTCTACAGGTACAAGAGACCCAGTACTTC. Protein sequence: CASSSILQVQETQYF.

V usage is TRBV6-5 and J usage is TRBJ2-7; D perhaps matches TRBD1 (5 bases). The CDR3 totals 15 residues. The V end was cut by 2 bases, the J end by 0 bases, with 11 bases between. Germline assignment: CDR1 MNHEY and CDR2 SVGAGI. Written as DNA, the CDR3 is TGTGCCAGCAGTTACAGGACACAGTTCTCCTACGAGCAGTACTTC. This gives the protein CASSYRTQFSYEQYF.

The rearrangement links TRBV9 to TRBJ1-1; D possibly corresponds to TRBD1 (6 bases). V was pared by 4 bases and J by 5 bases, with 12 bases between. CDR1 and CDR2 from the germline V gene are SGDLS and YYNGEE. The CDR3 is 13 amino acids. The chain's CDR3 is CASSRGGVTEAFF. CDR3 bases: TGTGCCAGCAGCCGAGGGGGGGTGACTGAAGCTTTCTTT.